A selection of T cell receptor beta chains follows, all from one sample in a study of blood T cell repertoires in COVID-19. Generated by immunoSEQ multiplex PCR, the TCRdb table keeps only in-frame clones and is missing some. Of 150,000 to 200,000 clones listed, around 80% were seen once; the top ten hold about 5.2%. Sequenced: PBMCs or T cells enriched from blood (not recorded which). The receptors were sampled from a man aged 70-80 years who had been exposed to COVID-19. Both conserved end residues are part of each CDR3. Fields, in order: V gene, D gene, clone size, J gene, CDR3 protein, CDR3 DNA. D genes are given only for firm matches. Clone size is given for some rows only: seen once, a few or many times, or a class if the clone is expanded.

TRBV11-2	TRBD1	.	TRBJ2-7	CASSLEGTGAFLPYEQYF	TGTGCCAGCAGCTTAGAAGGGACAGGGGCCTTCCTGCCCTACGAGCAGTACTTC
TRBV27	TRBD2	.	TRBJ2-7	CASSFGGSSYEQYF	TGTGCCAGCAGTTTCGGGGGGAGCTCCTACGAGCAGTACTTC
TRBV6-2/TRBV6-3	.	.	TRBJ1-5	CASSYQGWSVDSNQPQHF	TGTGCCAGCAGTTATCAGGGGTGGTCCGTGGATAGCAATCAGCCCCAGCATTTT
TRBV4-3	.	.	TRBJ2-2	CASSQDFGDITGELFF	TGCGCCAGCAGCCAAGATTTCGGGGATATCACCGGGGAGCTGTTTTTT
TRBV2	TRBD1	.	TRBJ1-6	CASGGGTGRSPLHF	TGTGCCAGCGGGGGGGGGACAGGTAGATCACCCCTCCACTTT
TRBV18	TRBD1	.	TRBJ1-5	CASSGTGMQPQHF	TGTGCCAGCTCAGGGACAGGGATGCAGCCCCAGCATTTT
TRBV19	TRBD2	.	TRBJ2-2	CASYKGLAFTGELFF	TGTGCCAGTTACAAAGGACTAGCGTTCACCGGGGAGCTGTTTTTT
TRBV18	.	.	TRBJ1-1	CASSPQEGIGAFF	TGTGCCAGCTCCCCCCAGGAGGGAATCGGAGCTTTCTTT
TRBV15	.	.	TRBJ2-2	CATSSPTNLPYTGELFF	TGTGCCACCAGCAGCCCCACGAACCTACCGTACACCGGGGAGCTGTTTTTT
TRBV5-6	.	.	TRBJ2-2	CASSLDRGPNTGELFF	TGTGCCAGCAGCTTGGATAGGGGCCCGAACACCGGGGAGCTGTTTTTT
TRBV28	.	.	TRBJ1-6	CASSSPQAYNSPLHF	TGTGCCAGCAGTTCACCTCAGGCCTATAATTCACCCCTCCACTTT
TRBV4-2	TRBD1	.	TRBJ1-6	CASSRGQGNSPLHF	TGTGCCAGCAGCCGAGGACAGGGTAACTCACCCCTCCACTTT
TRBV7-9	.	few	TRBJ1-2	CASSLASFGYTF	TGTGCCAGCAGCTTAGCCAGTTTTGGCTACACCTTC
TRBV7-2	.	.	TRBJ2-1	CASSLVAVSYNEQFF	TGTGCCAGCAGCTTAGTAGCCGTTTCCTACAATGAGCAGTTCTTC
TRBV27	.	.	TRBJ2-7	CASRPNQDYEQYF	TGTGCCAGCAGGCCGAATCAGGACTACGAGCAGTACTTC
TRBV30	.	.	TRBJ2-1	CAWSVRGSSEQFF	TGTGCCTGGAGTGTACGGGGAAGCAGTGAGCAGTTCTTC
TRBV7-9	TRBD1	.	TRBJ2-1	CASTVGGGPNEQFF	TGTGCCAGCACCGTAGGGGGCGGGCCCAATGAGCAGTTCTTC
TRBV5-6	.	.	TRBJ1-1	CASSGGLRNTEAFF	TGTGCCAGCAGCGGGGGACTCAGGAACACTGAAGCTTTCTTT
TRBV3-1/TRBV3-2	.	.	TRBJ1-1	CASRGGGTNTEAFF	TGTGCCAGCAGGGGGGGAGGAACGAACACTGAAGCTTTCTTT
TRBV3-1/TRBV3-2	TRBD2	once	TRBJ2-1	CASSQVAPRTSGGEDSYNEQFF	TGTGCCAGCAGCCAAGTGGCCCCCCGGACTAGCGGGGGGGAGGACTCCTACAATGAGCAGTTCTTC